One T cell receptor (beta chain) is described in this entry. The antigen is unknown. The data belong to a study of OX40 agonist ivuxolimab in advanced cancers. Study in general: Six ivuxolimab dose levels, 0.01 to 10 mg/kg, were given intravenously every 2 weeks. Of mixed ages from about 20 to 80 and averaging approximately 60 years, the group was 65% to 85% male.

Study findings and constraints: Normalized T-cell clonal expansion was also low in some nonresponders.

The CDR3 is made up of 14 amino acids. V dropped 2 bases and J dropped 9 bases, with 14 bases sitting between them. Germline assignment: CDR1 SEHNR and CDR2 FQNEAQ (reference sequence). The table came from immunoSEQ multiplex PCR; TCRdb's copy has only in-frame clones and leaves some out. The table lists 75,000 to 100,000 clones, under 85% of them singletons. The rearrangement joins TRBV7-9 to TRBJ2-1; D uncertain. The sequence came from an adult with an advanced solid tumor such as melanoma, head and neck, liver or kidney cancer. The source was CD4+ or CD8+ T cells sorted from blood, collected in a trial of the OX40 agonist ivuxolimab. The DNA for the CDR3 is TGTGCCAGCAGCTTAACCCCGCGGACGGGTGAGCAGTTCTTC. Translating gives CASSLTPRTGEQFF.